The present T cell receptor (beta chain) was sequenced within a study of T-cell reconstitution after alpha-beta-depleted transplantation in children. This clonotype was found many times. The CDR3 sequence is 16 residues long. CDR1 is LGHNA, CDR2 YSLEER, per germline. Trimming shortened V by 1 base and J by 4 bases, and 15 bases separated the two germline ends. Preparation of the TCRbeta library was carried out with unique molecular identifiers. TCRdb ran MiXCR on the PCR reads and lists one entry per CDR3 protein. The data show 200,000 to 250,000 distinct CDR3 sequences, 12% seen once. The sequenced sample was PBMCs from the stem cell graft donor, obtained from the stem cell graft. The chain is built from TRBV4-3 and TRBJ2-3, with a tentative D call TRBD2 (5 bases). The sequence derives from a human donor who donated a stem cell graft to a child with acute lymphoblastic leukemia. This chain's CDR3 is CASSQARGGLADTQYF. For the CDR3, the DNA is TGCGCCAGCAGCCAAGCCCGAGGAGGTTTAGCAGATACGCAGTATTTT.